This T cell receptor (beta chain) was observed in a study of coeliac disease. Study background: Without high-resolution HLA typing, biased TRBV7-2 usage was queried. Findings of the study overall: Most TRB amino acid sequences occurred in only one sample. Known gliadin-specific TRB sequences: about 55% of the 18 coeliac samples, only 1 of 6 controls. Lamina propria and intraepithelial cell fractions may contain each other's cells.

The sample holds a few counts of this clone. The antigen is unknown. The CDR3 length is 16 residues. Germline V gene data show CDR1 as SGHRS and CDR2 as YFSETQ. J gave up 4 bases and V 6 bases, and 9 bases lay outside the gene matches. TCRdb's table, derived via immunoSEQ multiplex PCR, lists solely in-frame clones and lacks some. The sample has several thousand clones; 55% to 65% are singletons. Specimen: lamina propria lymphocytes from the gut. The TCR originated in a woman aged 55-69 years with active celiac disease. This chain connects TRBV5-1 to TRBJ2-6, with 8 nucleotides matching TRBD1. CDR3 DNA: TGCGCCAGCACCCGACAGGGGAGCATCGGGGCCAACGTCCTGACTTTC. This encodes CASTRQGSIGANVLTF.